The clone carrying this T cell receptor (beta chain) was detected ten times or more. The sample comes from a study of response to subunit inactivated influenza vaccine. This CDR3 comprises 13 residues. In germline, CDR1 is SEHNR, CDR2 FQNEAQ (reference sequence). V was pared by 5 bases and J by 5 bases, with 12 bases between. TCRdb passed the RT-PCR reads through MiXCR, listing each CDR3 protein once. The data show 710,000 or so distinct CDR3 sequences, around 14% seen once. Sequenced here: PBMCs from blood, sampled 11 to 12 days after vaccination. V usage is TRBV7-9 and J usage is TRBJ1-1; D is unresolved. This TCR derives from a man between 50 and 59 years old who received an inactivated influenza vaccine. Here the CDR3 reads CASSEEGITEAFF. DNA of the CDR3: TGTGCCAGCAGCGAGGAAGGAATTACTGAAGCTTTCTTT.